These T cell receptor beta chains were read from a single sample in a study of breast tumors, draining lymph nodes, adjacent tissues. TCRdb independently ran MiXCR on the multiplex PCR reads; one entry per CDR3 protein. The sample holds about 200,000 distinct CDR3 sequences; approximately 33% are singletons and the top ten take more than 4%. The sample consisted of axillary lymph node tissue. These TCRs come from a female donor with breast cancer. Some clones in this sample may be carry-over from other donors' samples. CDR3s include the opening cysteine and the closing phenylalanine or tryptophan. Each record gives: J gene, V gene, CDR3 protein.

j_gene: TRBJ1-3; v_gene: TRBV7-8; CDR3aa: CASSQTVPYEQYFGPGSGNTIYF
j_gene: TRBJ2-1; v_gene: TRBV7-6; CDR3aa: CASSLRTSGDGNEQFF
j_gene: TRBJ1-5; v_gene: TRBV7-2; CDR3aa: CASSLTAGGNQPQHF
j_gene: TRBJ2-5; v_gene: TRBV5-1; CDR3aa: CASSFMLAGETQYF
j_gene: TRBJ1-1; v_gene: TRBV12-3/TRBV12-4; CDR3aa: CASTSHGRPEAFF
j_gene: TRBJ1-1; v_gene: TRBV27; CDR3aa: CASSLSGVRGARNTEAFF
j_gene: TRBJ2-7; v_gene: TRBV20-1; CDR3aa: CSARRTSGSLGRQYF
j_gene: TRBJ2-3; v_gene: TRBV24-1; CDR3aa: CATRGAGEETSDTQYF
j_gene: TRBJ2-3; v_gene: TRBV20-1; CDR3aa: CSARGLAGGAQYF
j_gene: TRBJ2-5; v_gene: TRBV10-2; CDR3aa: CASSVDLGSAGVKETQYF
j_gene: TRBJ2-5; v_gene: TRBV20-1; CDR3aa: CSAIAGPTETQYF
j_gene: TRBJ2-7; v_gene: TRBV19; CDR3aa: CASSIVAASSYEQYF
j_gene: TRBJ2-7; v_gene: TRBV6-2/TRBV6-3; CDR3aa: CASSYGPRYEQYF
j_gene: TRBJ2-5; v_gene: TRBV5-6; CDR3aa: CASSLSNPPETQYF
j_gene: TRBJ2-1; v_gene: TRBV4-3; CDR3aa: CASSQDEGQGIAEQFF
j_gene: TRBJ2-3; v_gene: TRBV7-2; CDR3aa: CASSLRAASTDTQYF
j_gene: TRBJ2-3; v_gene: TRBV12-3/TRBV12-4; CDR3aa: CASSVGGDTQYF
j_gene: TRBJ1-2; v_gene: TRBV18; CDR3aa: CASSEGRDGYTF
j_gene: TRBJ2-1; v_gene: TRBV2; CDR3aa: CASSGDRIDEQFF
j_gene: TRBJ2-5; v_gene: TRBV30; CDR3aa: CAWNSPGTPMGETQYF
j_gene: TRBJ2-1; v_gene: TRBV6-5; CDR3aa: CASRTSGRGEQFF
j_gene: TRBJ2-7; v_gene: TRBV29-1; CDR3aa: CSVEGGPLSYEQYF
j_gene: TRBJ2-2; v_gene: TRBV6-2/TRBV6-3; CDR3aa: CASNLAGAVTGELFF
j_gene: TRBJ2-5; v_gene: TRBV2; CDR3aa: CASSEANQETQYF
j_gene: TRBJ1-4; v_gene: TRBV2; CDR3aa: CARPNRGKSEKLFF
j_gene: TRBJ1-5; v_gene: TRBV24-1; CDR3aa: CATTWIGGNQPQHF
j_gene: TRBJ1-6; v_gene: TRBV5-6; CDR3aa: CASSLLSGLNSPLHF
j_gene: TRBJ2-1; v_gene: TRBV29-1; CDR3aa: CSAGQGGNEQFF
j_gene: TRBJ1-5; v_gene: TRBV2; CDR3aa: CASSELRQILNQPQHF
j_gene: TRBJ1-3; v_gene: TRBV6-1; CDR3aa: CASSVRSGNTIYF
j_gene: TRBJ1-4; v_gene: TRBV13; CDR3aa: CASSLMGSAGEKLFF
j_gene: TRBJ2-2; v_gene: TRBV20-1; CDR3aa: CSASGTSGSYTGELFF
j_gene: TRBJ2-2; v_gene: TRBV9; CDR3aa: CASSVGGFTGELFF
j_gene: TRBJ1-2; v_gene: TRBV12-3/TRBV12-4; CDR3aa: CASRYTGKLDGYTF
j_gene: TRBJ2-3; v_gene: TRBV2; CDR3aa: CANQREQTDTQYF
j_gene: TRBJ2-7; v_gene: TRBV6-1; CDR3aa: CATSKLPGTPYEQYF
j_gene: TRBJ1-3; v_gene: TRBV28; CDR3aa: CASSLAGGGATSGNTIYF
j_gene: TRBJ1-5; v_gene: TRBV2; CDR3aa: CASRQGKGPQHF
j_gene: TRBJ2-2; v_gene: TRBV2; CDR3aa: CASTLLAGGPGELFF
j_gene: TRBJ1-2; v_gene: TRBV7-9; CDR3aa: CASSLGGQGGGYTF
j_gene: TRBJ2-7; v_gene: TRBV7-9; CDR3aa: CASSQGTGSSYEQYF
j_gene: TRBJ1-6; v_gene: TRBV2; CDR3aa: CASSEDLNSPLHF
j_gene: TRBJ1-6; v_gene: TRBV6-5; CDR3aa: CASSPEIAGTGFSPLHF
j_gene: TRBJ1-6; v_gene: TRBV20-1; CDR3aa: CSARGGYSNQPLHF
j_gene: .; v_gene: TRBV7-2; CDR3aa: CASSLRAGRADTQHF
j_gene: TRBJ2-7; v_gene: TRBV19; CDR3aa: CASSAGTYEQYF
j_gene: TRBJ1-1; v_gene: TRBV6-5; CDR3aa: CASSLGVPRAGEAFF
j_gene: TRBJ1-1; v_gene: TRBV7-8; CDR3aa: CASSLRRQQGNTEAFF
j_gene: TRBJ1-1; v_gene: TRBV9; CDR3aa: CASSAGPSTGQAFF
j_gene: TRBJ2-3; v_gene: TRBV10-3; CDR3aa: CAISSTGNAQYF
j_gene: TRBJ2-7; v_gene: TRBV29-1; CDR3aa: CSVVLATSGSSYEQYF
j_gene: TRBJ1-1; v_gene: TRBV19; CDR3aa: CASSLDQEREAFF
j_gene: TRBJ2-7; v_gene: TRBV20-1; CDR3aa: CSATKQTYEQYF
j_gene: TRBJ1-2; v_gene: TRBV5-1; CDR3aa: CASSLDPSGGSGYTF
j_gene: TRBJ2-5; v_gene: TRBV20-1; CDR3aa: CSALGETQYF
j_gene: TRBJ1-6; v_gene: TRBV19; CDR3aa: CASSMGQGYSPLHF
j_gene: TRBJ1-5; v_gene: TRBV20-1; CDR3aa: CSALQGYSNQPQHF
j_gene: TRBJ1-5; v_gene: TRBV19; CDR3aa: CASRTQAFSNQPQHF